Presented here are 18 T cell receptor beta chains from one specimen sequenced in a study of immune evolution from preneoplasia to lung adenocarcinoma. The data were produced by immunoSEQ multiplex PCR, yet TCRdb's version contains in-frame clones alone and is incomplete. The sample contains roughly 4,000 clones, 86% of which appear only once. The source material was FFPE minimally invasive lung adenocarcinoma tissue. The receptor source for this set is an older donor with lung adenocarcinoma.

This chain links TRBV6-1 with TRBJ2-1; TRBD2 matches at 13 bases. V shed 7 bases, J shed 4 bases, and the junction held 4 bases outside the gene matches. The germline CDR1 and CDR2 sequences are MNHNS and SASEGT. This CDR3 region has 15 residues. The CDR3 bases are TGTGCCAGCATTGGACTAGCGGGAGAGTACAATGAGCAGTTCTTC. Translated: CASIGLAGEYNEQFF.

CDR3 bases: TGCAGCGTGGGGTCTGACACAGATACGCAGTATTTT. Translated, it gives CSVGSDTDTQYF. The rearrangement uses TRBV29-1 and TRBJ2-3; no clear D gene. CDR3 length equals 12 residues. Germline V lookup: CDR1 SQVTM, CDR2 ANQGSEA. The V gene lost 6 bases and the J gene lost 2 bases, with 9 bases spanning the gap.

There are a few counts of this clone. The chain combines TRBV2 with TRBJ1-5; D uncertain. V was clipped by 0 bases and J by 2 bases, with 14 bases between them. Germline values: CDR1 SNHLY, CDR2 FYNNEI. The CDR3 contains 17 residues. Here the CDR3 DNA reads TGTGCCAGCAGTGAAGCATTTGGGCAAAGGGGCAATCAGCCCCAGCATTTT. This encodes CASSEAFGQRGNQPQHF. The full variable domain, in which reference TRBV2 and TRBJ1-5 provide the parts outside the CDR3, is EPEVTQTPSHQVTQMGQEVILRCVPISNHLYFYWYRQILGQKVEFLVSFYNNEISEKSEIFDDQFSVERPDGSNFTLKIRSTKLEDSAMYFCASSEAFGQRGNQPQHFGDGTRLSIL.

This chain uses TRBV19 with TRBJ2-2, with unresolved D. The germline V and J ends were trimmed by 4 bases and 3 bases, with 9 bases remaining between them. CDR1 is LNHDA, CDR2 SQIVND, per germline (reference sequence). The CDR3 runs to 14 residues. The CDR3 DNA reads TGTGCCAGTAGTACGGTTGGGGACACCGGGGAGCTGTTTTTT. Translation: CASSTVGDTGELFF. Full variable domain (outside the CDR3, taken from reference TRBV19 and TRBJ2-2): DGGITQSPKYLFRKEGQNVTLSCEQNLNHDAMYWYRQDPGQGLRLIYYSQIVNDFQKGDIAEGYSVSREKKESFPLTVTSAQKNPTAFYLCASSTVGDTGELFFGEGSRLTVL.

The chain has TRBV6-5 and TRBJ1-5, with D possibly TRBD1 on 6 matching bases. The CDR3 loop spans 15 amino acids. Trimming left V 5 bases short and J 1 base short, with 12 bases between. Germline CDR1 MNHEY, CDR2 SVGAGI. The CDR3 here is CASSAQGTSNQPQHF. The CDR3 coding sequence is TGTGCCAGCAGTGCACAGGGAACAAGCAATCAGCCCCAGCATTTT.

The rearrangement joins TRBV9 to TRBJ2-1; TRBD2 aligns across 10 bases. Germline V CDR1 and CDR2: SGDLS, YYNGEE. The CDR3 has 15 residues. After removal of 6 bases from V and 5 bases from J, the junction contained 8 bases not matched to a gene. This chain's CDR3 is CASTPPSGRDNEQFF. DNA for the CDR3: TGTGCCAGCACCCCTCCTAGCGGGAGAGACAATGAGCAGTTCTTC.

V and J are TRBV5-1 and TRBJ2-1; TRBD1 matches 12 bases. The length of the CDR3 is 17 residues. J was trimmed by 7 bases and V by 3 bases; bases with no gene match: 11. Germline V gene lookup returns CDR1 SGHRS and CDR2 YFSETQ. The CDR3 DNA reads as TGCGCCAGCAGCTCCCGCCTAGGGACAGGGGGCCTGAATGAGCAGTTCTTC. As protein: CASSSRLGTGGLNEQFF.

This clone appeared a few times. The chain has TRBV5-1 and TRBJ1-1; D perhaps matches TRBD1 (5 bases). The V gene lost 1 base and the J gene lost 3 bases, with 10 bases spanning the gap. Germline CDR1 SGHRS, CDR2 YFSETQ. The CDR3 loop spans 14 amino acids. For the CDR3, the DNA is TGCGCCAGCAGCTTGTATGGGGGGGACACTGAAGCTTTCTTT. Its protein product is CASSLYGGDTEAFF.

The chain is built from TRBV29-1 and TRBJ2-2, with D tentatively TRBD2 (6 bases). CDR1 is SQVTM and CDR2 is ANQGSEA in the germline V gene. The length of the CDR3 is 14 residues. V dropped 1 base and J dropped 4 bases, with 10 bases sitting between them. This CDR3 is CSVEVGGVTGELFF. As DNA, the CDR3 is TGCAGCGTTGAAGTCGGGGGAGTCACCGGGGAGCTGTTTTTT.

The V gene is TRBV5-1, the J gene TRBJ1-1; no clear D. Per germline, CDR1 SGHRS and CDR2 YFSETQ. The V gene lost 1 base and the J gene lost 1 base, with 11 bases spanning the gap. This CDR3 region has 15 residues. The CDR3 reads CASSLTAVKNTEAFF. In DNA form, the CDR3 reads TGCGCCAGCAGCTTGACCGCGGTGAAGAACACTGAAGCTTTCTTT.

This clone was observed once. The rearrangement joins TRBV10-3 to TRBJ1-1; 9 bases map to TRBD1. The CDR3 is 15 residues long. Losses at the gene ends were 4 bases for V and 4 bases for J; bases not matched to a gene: 7. In germline, CDR1 is ENHRY, CDR2 SYGVKD. CDR3 in DNA: TGTGCCATCAGTGCACCGGGACAGGGACCCACTGAAGCTTTCTTT. This sequence encodes CAISAPGQGPTEAFF.

The CDR3 region has the DNA TGTGCCAGCAGCTTGCTGAGCACAGATACGCAGTATTTT. It translates to CASSLLSTDTQYF. This chain uses TRBV7-2 with TRBJ2-3, with unresolved D. V dropped 3 bases and J dropped 0 bases, with 4 bases sitting between them. Germline-derived CDR1 and CDR2 are SGHTA and FQGNSA. The CDR3 totals 13 residues. The whole variable domain, remainder taken from reference TRBV7-2 and TRBJ2-3, is GAGVSQSPSNKVTEKGKDVELRCDPISGHTALYWYRQSLGQGLEFLIYFQGNSAPDKSGLPSDRFSAERTGGSVSTLTIQRTQQEDSAVYLCASSLLSTDTQYFGPGTRLTVL.

J is TRBJ1-2 and V is TRBV20-1; 7 bases are a match to TRBD1. The CDR3 is 11 residues long. In germline, CDR1 is DFQATT, CDR2 SNEGSKA (reference sequence). V trimming: 7 bases; J trimming: 3 bases; junction bases outside the gene matches: 2. The CDR3 here is CSGDRDYGYTF. In DNA, the CDR3 is TGCAGTGGCGACAGGGACTATGGCTACACCTTC.

This sequence joins TRBV11-2 and TRBJ2-3, with unresolved D. With 1 base removed from V and 9 bases from J, the gap between germline ends came to 8 bases. Germline CDR1 reads SGHAT; CDR2 reads FQNNGV. This CDR3 has 12 amino acids. The CDR3 DNA sequence: TGTGCCAGCAGCTTAGGATATGACACGCAGTATTTT. Translation gives CASSLGYDTQYF.

The chain carries TRBV19 and TRBJ2-1; D call uncertain. The CDR3 is 15 amino acids. Germline loops: CDR1 LNHDA, CDR2 SQIVND (reference sequence). With 3 bases removed from V and 2 bases from J, the gap between germline ends came to 11 bases. This CDR3 reads CASSIGLQTYNEQFF. CDR3 DNA sequence: TGTGCCAGTAGTATCGGTCTCCAAACCTACAATGAGCAGTTCTTC.

V usage is TRBV2 and J usage is TRBJ1-2; a weak D match, TRBD1 (5 bases). The CDR3 spans 15 residues. V lost 6 bases and J 3 bases, leaving 17 bases between the germline ends. From germline, CDR1 is SNHLY and CDR2 FYNNEI. This chain's CDR3 is CASRTPLQGDYGYTF. DNA of the CDR3: TGTGCCAGCAGGACTCCTTTGCAGGGTGACTATGGCTACACCTTC.

This CDR3 is CASSELKTEGELNEQFF. Written as DNA, the CDR3 is TGCGCCAGCAGCGAACTTAAGACAGAGGGCGAGTTAAATGAGCAGTTCTTC. The chain has TRBV5-1 and TRBJ2-1; the D gene could be TRBD1 or TRBD2 (5 bases each). The CDR3 consists of 17 residues. V lost 4 bases and J lost 7, with 24 bases in between. Germline V lookup: CDR1 SGHRS, CDR2 YFSETQ.

The chain carries TRBV19 and TRBJ2-7; 15 positions match TRBD2. Germline V gives CDR1 LNHDA, CDR2 SQIVND (reference sequence). The CDR3 totals 18 residues. Losses at the gene ends were 4 bases for V and 6 bases for J; bases not matched to a gene: 13. CDR3 sequence reads: CASSRTSGRAGFIREQYF. CDR3 coding DNA: TGTGCCAGTAGTAGGACTAGCGGGAGGGCCGGATTTATTCGCGAGCAGTACTTC.